This entry features one TCR beta chain sequence. Germline V lookup: CDR1 SGHKS, CDR2 YYEKEE (reference sequence). The CDR3 length is 14 residues. With 1 base removed from V and 2 bases from J, the gap between germline ends came to 9 bases. The source of the sample is a study of shared clonotypes between healthy human individuals. Whole-study context: Each donor's CD4 naive and CD4 memory cells filled three plates apiece, CD8 naive two, and CD8 memory one.

The test was conducted at deep level. Clones were sequenced by immunoSEQ multiplex PCR, and TCRdb holds only the in-frame ones, with some missing. The sample consists of some 2,100,000 clones, around 95% of them appearing once. This clonotype originated in a young man in good health. Material for sequencing was naive CD4+ T cells sorted from blood. As to subset: CD45RA+ positively selected. The genes are TRBV5-5 and TRBJ1-1; D not resolved. The CDR3 bases are TGTGCCAGCAGCTTGTTAGGTGCTAACACTGAAGCTTTCTTT. Residues: CASSLLGANTEAFF.